This T cell receptor (beta chain) is from a study of neoadjuvant anti-PD-1 for oral cavity cancer. Study outcomes and limitations: Treg/Th17 ratio rose with pretreatment blood and fell with post-treatment tumor TCRbeta clonality. TCR analyses covered only a few patients per response group.

This CDR3 contains 15 residues. Germline V gene lookup returns CDR1 KGHSH and CDR2 LQKENI. The V segment lost 3 bases and the J segment 3 bases; nucleotides outside the gene matches: 5. The assay was immunoSEQ multiplex PCR, and TCRdb's table has in-frame clones only and misses some. The repertoire holds over 12,000 clones, with about two thirds as singletons. This clone was counted a few times. Its antigen is currently unknown. These oral cavity squamous cell carcinomas were HPV-negative and locally advanced. PBMCs were not maintained or expanded in culture before analysis. Sequencing used PBMCs, obtained before nivolumab (anti-PD-1) treatment. The origin of this receptor is a person between 40 and 79 years old with oral cavity squamous cell carcinoma. The J gene is TRBJ2-7, the V gene TRBV18; 10 positions match TRBD1. The CDR3 protein is CASSPPGQGIYEQYF. The CDR3 region has the DNA TGTGCCAGCTCACCTCCGGGACAGGGGATCTACGAGCAGTACTTC.